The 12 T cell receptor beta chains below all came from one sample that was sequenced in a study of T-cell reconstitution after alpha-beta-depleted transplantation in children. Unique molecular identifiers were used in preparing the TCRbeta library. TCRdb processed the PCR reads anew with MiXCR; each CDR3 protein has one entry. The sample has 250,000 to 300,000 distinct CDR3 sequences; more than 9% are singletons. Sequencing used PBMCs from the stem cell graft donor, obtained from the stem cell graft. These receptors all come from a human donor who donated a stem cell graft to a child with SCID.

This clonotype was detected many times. DNA of the CDR3: TGCGCCAGCAGACCCGGGCCCGGGAACACCGGGGAGCTGTTTTTT. This encodes CASRPGPGNTGELFF. The chain joins TRBV5-1 to TRBJ2-2; D uncertain. The CDR3 has 15 amino acids. Germline lookup yields CDR1 SGHRS and CDR2 YFSETQ. The V and J ends lost 5 bases and 1 base respectively, with 12 bases between them.

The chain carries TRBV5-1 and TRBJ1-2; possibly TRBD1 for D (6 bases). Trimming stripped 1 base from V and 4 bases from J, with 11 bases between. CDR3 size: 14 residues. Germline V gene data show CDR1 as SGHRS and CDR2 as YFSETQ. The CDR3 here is CASSLPGDGYGYTF. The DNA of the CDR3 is TGCGCCAGCAGCTTGCCAGGGGACGGCTATGGCTACACCTTC.

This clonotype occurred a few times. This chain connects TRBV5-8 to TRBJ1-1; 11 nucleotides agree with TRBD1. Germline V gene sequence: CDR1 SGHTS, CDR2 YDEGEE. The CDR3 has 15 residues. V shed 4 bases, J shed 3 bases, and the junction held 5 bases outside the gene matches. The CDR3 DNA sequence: TGTGCCAGCAGCATCGGACAGGGGGCGCACACTGAAGCTTTCTTT. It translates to CASSIGQGAHTEAFF.

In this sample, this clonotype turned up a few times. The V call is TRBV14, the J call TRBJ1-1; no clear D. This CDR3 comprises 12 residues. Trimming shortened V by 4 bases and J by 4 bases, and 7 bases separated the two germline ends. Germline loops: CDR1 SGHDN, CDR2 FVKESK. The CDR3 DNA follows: TGTGCCAGCAGCCGAGACACCACTGAAGCTTTCTTT. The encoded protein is CASSRDTTEAFF. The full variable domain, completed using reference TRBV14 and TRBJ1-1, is EAGVTQFPSHSVIEKGQTVTLRCDPISGHDNLYWYRRVMGKEIKFLLHFVKESKQDESGMPNNRFLAERTGGTYSTLKVQPAELEDSGVYFCASSRDTTEAFFGQGTRLTVV.

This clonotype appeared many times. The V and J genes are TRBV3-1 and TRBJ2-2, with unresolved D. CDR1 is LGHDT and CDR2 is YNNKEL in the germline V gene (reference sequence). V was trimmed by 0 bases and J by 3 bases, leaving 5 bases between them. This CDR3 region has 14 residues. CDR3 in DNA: TGTGCCAGCAGCCAAGACGGGTACACCGGGGAGCTGTTTTTT. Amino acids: CASSQDGYTGELFF.

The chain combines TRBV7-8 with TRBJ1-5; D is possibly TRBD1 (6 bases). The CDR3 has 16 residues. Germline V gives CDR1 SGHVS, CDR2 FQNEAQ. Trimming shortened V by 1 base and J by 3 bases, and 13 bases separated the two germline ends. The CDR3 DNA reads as TGTGCCAGCAGCTTAGGGGATCAGGGGTTCAATCAGCCCCAGCATTTT. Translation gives CASSLGDQGFNQPQHF. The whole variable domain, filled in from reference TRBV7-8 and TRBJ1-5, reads GAGVSQSPRYKVAKRGQDVALRCDPISGHVSLFWYQQALGQGPEFLTYFQNEAQLDKSGLPSDRFFAERPEGSVSTLKIQRTQQEDSAVYLCASSLGDQGFNQPQHFGDGTRLSIL.

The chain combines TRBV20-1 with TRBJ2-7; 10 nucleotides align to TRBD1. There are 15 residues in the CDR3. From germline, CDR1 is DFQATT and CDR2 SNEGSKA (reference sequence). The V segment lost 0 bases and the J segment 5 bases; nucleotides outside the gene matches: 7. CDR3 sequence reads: CSARDTGDRGHEQYF. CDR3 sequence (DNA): TGCAGTGCTAGAGATACCGGGGACAGGGGCCACGAGCAGTACTTC.

The CDR3 loop is CASRLGGVNTEAFF. The CDR3 nucleotides are TGTGCCAGCAGGTTGGGGGGGGTGAACACTGAAGCTTTCTTT. The chain has TRBV7-9 and TRBJ1-1, with D perhaps matching TRBD1 (5 bases). CDR1 SEHNR and CDR2 FQNEAQ come from the germline V gene (reference sequence). The CDR3 loop spans 14 amino acids. V was cut by 6 bases and J by 0 bases, with 11 bases left in between.

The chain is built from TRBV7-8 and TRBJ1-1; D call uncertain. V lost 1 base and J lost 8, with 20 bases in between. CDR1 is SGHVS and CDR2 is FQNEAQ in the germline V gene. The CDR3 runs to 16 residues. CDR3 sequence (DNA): TGTGCCAGCAGCTTAGAATTATCTCGTGTAATTACCGAAGCTTTCTTT. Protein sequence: CASSLELSRVITEAFF.

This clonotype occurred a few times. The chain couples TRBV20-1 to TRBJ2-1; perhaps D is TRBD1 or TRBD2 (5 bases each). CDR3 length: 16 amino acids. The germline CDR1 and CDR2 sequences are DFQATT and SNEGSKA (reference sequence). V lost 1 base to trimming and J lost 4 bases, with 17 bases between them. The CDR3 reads CSARGRSGEGYNEQFF. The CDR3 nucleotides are TGCAGTGCTAGAGGGAGGTCAGGTGAGGGGTACAATGAGCAGTTCTTC.

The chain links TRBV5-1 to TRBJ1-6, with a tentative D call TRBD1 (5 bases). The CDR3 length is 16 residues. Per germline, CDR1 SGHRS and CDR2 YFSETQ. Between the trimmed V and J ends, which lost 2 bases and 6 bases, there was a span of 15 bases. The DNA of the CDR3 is TGCGCCAGCAGCTTATGGGGCACGGTGGGTAATTCACCCCTCCACTTT. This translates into CASSLWGTVGNSPLHF.

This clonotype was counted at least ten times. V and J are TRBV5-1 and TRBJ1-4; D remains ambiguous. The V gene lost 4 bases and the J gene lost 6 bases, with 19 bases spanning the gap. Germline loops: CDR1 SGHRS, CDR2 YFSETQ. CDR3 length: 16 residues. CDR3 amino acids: CASSVDTEDVHEKLFF. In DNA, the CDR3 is TGCGCCAGCAGCGTGGATACGGAGGATGTGCATGAAAAACTGTTTTTT.